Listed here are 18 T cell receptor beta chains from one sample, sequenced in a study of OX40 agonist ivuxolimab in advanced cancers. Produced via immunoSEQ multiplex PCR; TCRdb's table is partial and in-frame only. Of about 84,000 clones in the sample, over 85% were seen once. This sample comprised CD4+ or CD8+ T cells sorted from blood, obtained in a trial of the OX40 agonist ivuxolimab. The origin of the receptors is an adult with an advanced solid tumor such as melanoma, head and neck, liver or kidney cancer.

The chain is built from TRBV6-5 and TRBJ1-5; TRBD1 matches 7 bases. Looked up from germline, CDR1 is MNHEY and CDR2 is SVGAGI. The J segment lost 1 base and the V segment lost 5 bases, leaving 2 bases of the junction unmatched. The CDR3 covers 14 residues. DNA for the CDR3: TGTGCCAGCAGTATGGGACAGAGCAATCAGCCCCAGCATTTT. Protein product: CASSMGQSNQPQHF.

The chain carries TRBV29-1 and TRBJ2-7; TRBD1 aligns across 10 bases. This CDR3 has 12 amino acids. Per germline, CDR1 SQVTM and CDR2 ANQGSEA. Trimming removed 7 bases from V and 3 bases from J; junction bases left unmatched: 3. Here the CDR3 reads CSAGQGIYEQYF. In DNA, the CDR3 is TGCAGCGCGGGACAGGGGATCTACGAGCAGTACTTC.

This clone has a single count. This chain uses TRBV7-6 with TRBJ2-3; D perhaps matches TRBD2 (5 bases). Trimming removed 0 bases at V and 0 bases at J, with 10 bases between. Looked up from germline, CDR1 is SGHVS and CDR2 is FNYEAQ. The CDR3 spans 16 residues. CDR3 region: CASSLAPGGSTDTQYF. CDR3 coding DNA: TGTGCCAGCAGCTTAGCCCCCGGCGGGAGCACAGATACGCAGTATTTT. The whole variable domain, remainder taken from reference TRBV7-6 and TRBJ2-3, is GAGVSQSPRYKVTKRGQDVALRCDPISGHVSLYWYRQALGQGPEFLTYFNYEAQQDKSGLPNDRFSAERPEGSISTLTIQRTEQRDSAMYRCASSLAPGGSTDTQYFGPGTRLTVL.

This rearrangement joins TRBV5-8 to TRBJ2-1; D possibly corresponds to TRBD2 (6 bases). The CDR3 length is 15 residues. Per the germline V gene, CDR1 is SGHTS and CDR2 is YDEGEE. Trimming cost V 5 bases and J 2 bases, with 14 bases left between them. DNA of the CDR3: TGTGCCAGCAGACACCGACTAGTCGCCTACAATGAGCAGTTCTTC. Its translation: CASRHRLVAYNEQFF.

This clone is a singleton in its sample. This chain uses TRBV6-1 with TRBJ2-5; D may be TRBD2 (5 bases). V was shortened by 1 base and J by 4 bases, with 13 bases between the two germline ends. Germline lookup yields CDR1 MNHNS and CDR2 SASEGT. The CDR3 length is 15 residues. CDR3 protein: CASSEGLGSAETQYF. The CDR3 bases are TGTGCCAGCAGTGAAGGTCTGGGGAGCGCAGAGACCCAGTACTTC.

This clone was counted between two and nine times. The CDR3 protein is CASRTSLDTDTQYF. CDR3 in DNA: TGCGCCAGCAGGACTAGCTTAGACACAGATACGCAGTATTTT. The V call is TRBV5-1, the J call TRBJ2-3; TRBD2 matches at 7 bases. With 5 bases clipped from V and 2 bases from J, the junction kept 5 bases outside the gene matches. The CDR3 consists of 14 residues. Germline V CDR1 and CDR2: SGHRS, YFSETQ.

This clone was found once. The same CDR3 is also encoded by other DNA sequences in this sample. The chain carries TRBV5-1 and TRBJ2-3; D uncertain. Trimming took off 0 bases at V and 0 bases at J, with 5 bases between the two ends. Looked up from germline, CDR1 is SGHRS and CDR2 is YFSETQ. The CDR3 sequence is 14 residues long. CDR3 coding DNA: TGCGCCAGCAGCTTGGAGAGAAGCACAGATACGCAGTATTTT. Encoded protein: CASSLERSTDTQYF.

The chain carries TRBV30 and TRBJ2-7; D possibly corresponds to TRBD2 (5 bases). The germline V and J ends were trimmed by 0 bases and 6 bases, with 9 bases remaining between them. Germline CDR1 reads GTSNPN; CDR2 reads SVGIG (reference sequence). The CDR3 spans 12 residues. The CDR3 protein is CAWSVFGSEQYF. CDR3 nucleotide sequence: TGTGCCTGGAGTGTATTTGGGAGCGAGCAGTACTTC.

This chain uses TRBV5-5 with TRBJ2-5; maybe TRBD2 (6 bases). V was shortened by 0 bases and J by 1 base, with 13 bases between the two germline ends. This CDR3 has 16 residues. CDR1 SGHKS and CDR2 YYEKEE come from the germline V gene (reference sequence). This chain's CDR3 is CASSLAFQGLQETQYF. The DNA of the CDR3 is TGTGCCAGCAGCTTGGCCTTTCAGGGACTCCAAGAGACCCAGTACTTC.

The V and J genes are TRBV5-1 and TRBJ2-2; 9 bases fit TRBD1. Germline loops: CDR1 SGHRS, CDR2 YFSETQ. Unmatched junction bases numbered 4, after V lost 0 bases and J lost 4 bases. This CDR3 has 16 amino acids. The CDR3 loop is CASSLGDRVITGELFF. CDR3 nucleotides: TGCGCCAGCAGCTTGGGGGACAGGGTGATCACCGGGGAGCTGTTTTTT.

The CDR3 DNA follows: TGTGCCAGTAGTACAGGACAGCACGGGGAGCTGTTTTTT. Its protein is CASSTGQHGELFF. V and J are TRBV19 and TRBJ2-2, with D possibly TRBD1 on 6 matching bases. V dropped 4 bases and J dropped 7 bases, with 10 bases sitting between them. CDR3 length: 13 amino acids. Germline assignment: CDR1 LNHDA and CDR2 SQIVND (reference sequence).

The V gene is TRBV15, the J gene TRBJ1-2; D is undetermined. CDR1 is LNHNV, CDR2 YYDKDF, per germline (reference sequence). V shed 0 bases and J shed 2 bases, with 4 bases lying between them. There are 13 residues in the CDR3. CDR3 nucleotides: TGTGCCACCAGCAGAGATCTGAACTATGGCTACACCTTC. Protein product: CATSRDLNYGYTF. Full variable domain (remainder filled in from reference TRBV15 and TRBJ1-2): DAMVIQNPRYQVTQFGKPVTLSCSQTLNHNVMYWYQQKSSQAPKLLFHYYDKDFNNEADTPDNFQSRRPNTSFCFLDIRSPGLGDTAMYLCATSRDLNYGYTFGSGTRLTVV.

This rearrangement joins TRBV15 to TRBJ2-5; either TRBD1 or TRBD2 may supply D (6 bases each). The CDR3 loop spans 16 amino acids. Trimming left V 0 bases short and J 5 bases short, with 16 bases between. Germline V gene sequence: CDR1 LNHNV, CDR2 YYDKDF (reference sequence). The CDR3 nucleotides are TGTGCCACCAGCAGAGAGAGACTAGTTAGGGGGGAGACCCAGTACTTC. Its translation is CATSRERLVRGETQYF.

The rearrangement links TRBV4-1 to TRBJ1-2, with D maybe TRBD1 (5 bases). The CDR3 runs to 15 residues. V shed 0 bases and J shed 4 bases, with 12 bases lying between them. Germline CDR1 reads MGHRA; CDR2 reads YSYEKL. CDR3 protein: CASSQEGATTYGYTF. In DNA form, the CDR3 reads TGCGCCAGCAGCCAAGAAGGGGCGACAACCTATGGCTACACCTTC.

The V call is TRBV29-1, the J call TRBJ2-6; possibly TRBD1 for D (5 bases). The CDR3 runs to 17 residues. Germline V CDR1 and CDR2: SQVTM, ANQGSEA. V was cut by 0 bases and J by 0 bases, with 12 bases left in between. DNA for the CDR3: TGCAGCGTTGAAGATTGGACACCGACCTCTGGGGCCAACGTCCTGACTTTC. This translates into CSVEDWTPTSGANVLTF.

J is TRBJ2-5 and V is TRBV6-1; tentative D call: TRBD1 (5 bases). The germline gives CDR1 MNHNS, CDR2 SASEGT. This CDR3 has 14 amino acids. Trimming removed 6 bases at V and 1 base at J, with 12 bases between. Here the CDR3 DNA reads TGTGCCAGCAGCCGAAAGGGGTTCCAAGAGACCCAGTACTTC. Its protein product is CASSRKGFQETQYF.

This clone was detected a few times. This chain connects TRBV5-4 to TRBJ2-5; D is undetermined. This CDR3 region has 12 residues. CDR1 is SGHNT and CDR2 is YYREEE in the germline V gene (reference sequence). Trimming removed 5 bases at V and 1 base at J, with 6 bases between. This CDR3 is CASSTVQETQYF. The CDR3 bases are TGTGCCAGCAGTACAGTCCAAGAGACCCAGTACTTC.

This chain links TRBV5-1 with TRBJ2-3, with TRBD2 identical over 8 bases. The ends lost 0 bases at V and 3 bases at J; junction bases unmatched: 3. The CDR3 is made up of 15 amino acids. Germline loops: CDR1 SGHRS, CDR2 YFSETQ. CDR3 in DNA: TGCGCCAGCAGCTTGGGCGGGGGGCCGACAGATACGCAGTATTTT. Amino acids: CASSLGGGPTDTQYF.